A selection of T cell receptor beta chains follows, all from one sample in a study of blood T cell repertoires in COVID-19. The method was immunoSEQ multiplex PCR; TCRdb's version includes in-frame clones alone and lacks a portion of them. The sample has roughly 97,000 clones; 80% to 90% are singletons. The sequenced material came from peripheral blood. The receptors stem from a man in his sixties with acute or convalescent COVID-19. The conserved cysteine and the conserved F or W are not part of the CDR3 here. The D gene is left open where the match is weak.

v_gene	d_gene	CDR3aa
TRBV20-1	.	SGGTDTQY
TRBV9	.	ASSVGQGGEKLF
TRBV30	.	AWSDNGQSGNTIY
TRBV7-9	.	ASSLITGIDTQY
TRBV30	.	AWSVGRASNSGELF
TRBV10-3	.	ATSLAGPSFGELF
TRBV4-2	.	ASSQGRGDFKLEKLF
TRBV9	.	ASSATGYGPST
TRBV4-2	.	ASSQGGARNEQF
TRBV6-2/TRBV6-3	.	ASSYASNTEAF
TRBV3-1/TRBV3-2	TRBD2	ASSQDHRGESQETQY
TRBV11-3	.	ASSLVLDTQY
TRBV5-5	.	ASSLPGDSGNTIY
TRBV4-2	TRBD1	ASSQDRRGLSGYT
TRBV11-2	.	ASSLVGGHTGELF
TRBV11-3	.	ASGGTINSPLH
TRBV2	.	ASSGEETQY
TRBV28	.	ASSRTVYGYT
TRBV6-5	.	ASRAQGLYAYEQY
TRBV9	TRBD2	ASSVVGLAGVGEQF
TRBV27	.	ASRGSAQVALSTDTQY
TRBV7-2	TRBD2	ASSLLAESYNEQF
TRBV7-2	.	ASSLVPGLASTDTQY
TRBV7-2	.	ASSFPPSFDTQY
TRBV5-1	.	ASSLVLGYEQY
TRBV6-1	TRBD1	ASSELWGQGVNSPLH
TRBV11-2	TRBD1	ASSLEGQGHEKLF
TRBV2	.	ASSVTDSGYTDTQY
TRBV3-1/TRBV3-2	.	ASSQVVTGTEAF
TRBV7-3	.	ASSQGQGSYEQY
TRBV7-9	.	ASILRGLSTDTQY
TRBV30	.	AWSVVGRSGNTIY
TRBV18	.	ASSPPGRISSGNTIY
TRBV30	TRBD1	AWSVRQGDTEAF
TRBV5-4	.	ASSRGRGNPTGNTIY
TRBV5-1	TRBD1	ASSHGQGDYGYT
TRBV19	TRBD2	ASSIGASGRGRTDTQY
TRBV6-5	.	ASSPQGWDTQY
TRBV5-1	.	ASSLAGESTEAF
TRBV6-4	TRBD2	ASSERAGAHEQF
TRBV19	TRBD2	ASSRTSGDTDTQY
TRBV11-3	TRBD1	ASSPGGTGGNTEAF
TRBV3-1/TRBV3-2	TRBD2	ASSQVSGGEQY
TRBV7-9	TRBD1	ASSLRTGYTGELF
TRBV30	.	AWSTGGTDTQY
TRBV2	.	ASSGSSPYEQY
TRBV28	TRBD2	ASSFELGGSPSYNEQF
TRBV30	.	AWSGEEGQPQH
TRBV30	.	AWSAGIQRGNTIY
TRBV29-1	.	SVEVQMNTEAF
TRBV27	TRBD2	ASRPPGGSSYEQY
TRBV12-5	.	ASGSSWADTDTQY
TRBV11-3	.	ASSLGQNTEAF
TRBV10-3	TRBD2	ATIPGLAGSYEQY
TRBV7-2	TRBD2	ASSPHGAGTNYEQY
TRBV5-1	TRBD2	ASSLLAGAEETQY
TRBV10-3	TRBD1	ATTNPGQGEKLF
TRBV30	.	ALGGFYEQY
TRBV5-1	.	ASSFDRPNTEAF